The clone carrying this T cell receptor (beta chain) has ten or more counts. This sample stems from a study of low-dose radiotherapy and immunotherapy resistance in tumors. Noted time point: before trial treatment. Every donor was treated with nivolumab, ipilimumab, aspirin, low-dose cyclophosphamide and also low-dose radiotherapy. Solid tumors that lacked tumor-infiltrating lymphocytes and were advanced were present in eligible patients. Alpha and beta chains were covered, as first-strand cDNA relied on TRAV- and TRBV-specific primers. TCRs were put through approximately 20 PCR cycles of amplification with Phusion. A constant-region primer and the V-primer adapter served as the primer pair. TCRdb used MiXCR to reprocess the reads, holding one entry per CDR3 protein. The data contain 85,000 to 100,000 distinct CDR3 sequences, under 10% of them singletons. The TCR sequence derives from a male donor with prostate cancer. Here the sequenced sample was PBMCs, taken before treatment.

CDR3 nucleotides: TGCAGTGCTCCTTTTACAGGGGGGAGTGAGCAGTTCTTC. Protein sequence: CSAPFTGGSEQFF. This sequence joins TRBV20-1 and TRBJ2-1, with TRBD1 matching over 8 bases. V dropped 5 bases and J dropped 9; count of bases not matched to a gene: 9. The CDR3 has 13 amino acids. Germline-derived CDR1 and CDR2 are DFQATT and SNEGSKA (reference sequence).